The sequence of this TCR beta chain was determined in a study of human thymus T cells. The CDR3 has 16 residues. Comments on this clone: As yet, its antigen is unknown.

Assay used: immunoSEQ multiplex PCR; TCRdb lists only in-frame clones, some missing. This table holds roughly 120,000 clones, more than 90% found once. Thymus specimens were resections from corrective heart surgery. Serving as donors were healthy Finnish infants, each of whom was having open corrective surgery for congenital heart defects. General observations from the study: Biased V and J segment usage appeared in thymus and peripheral blood. Unrelated individuals reportedly shared highly overlapping thymic TCR repertoires.

The V call is TRBV21-1, the J call TRBJ2-7; TRBD2 is the table's D call, not checked against the DNA. TRBV21-1 is a pseudogene segment. The sequence was collected from a boy younger than two with a congenital heart defect but otherwise immunologically healthy. The sequenced material came from thymus tissue. The CDR3 is CASSSRVGGGQNEQYF. DNA for the CDR3: TGTGCCAGCAGCTCCCGAGTTGGGGGGGGCCAGAACGAGCAGTACTTC.